The following is a T cell receptor beta chain sequence with its context. What it binds is not known. The data derive from a study of cytomegalovirus exposure and HLA in healthy donors. 13 Jbeta primers and 60 Vbeta primers were used for the PCR. This table comes from immunoSEQ multiplex PCR, and its TCRdb copy is limited to in-frame clones, with some not included. The sample shows around 110,000 clones, 60% to 85% of them seen only once. Whole-study findings and limits: A classifier reportedly called cytomegalovirus status with high sensitivity and specificity.

With 5 bases clipped from V and 7 bases from J, the junction kept 3 bases outside the gene matches. The germline V gene encodes CDR1 MNHNS and CDR2 SASEGT. This CDR3 contains 14 residues. Sequenced input: PBMCs. V is TRBV6-1 and J is TRBJ1-6, with TRBD1 matching over 9 bases. This clonotype was sampled from a woman aged 18-35 years in good health and CMV-seronegative. The CDR3 sequence: CASSWTGENSPLHF. CDR3 DNA: TGTGCCAGCAGTTGGACAGGGGAAAATTCACCCCTCCACTTT.